The 14 T cell receptor beta chains given below trace back to one sample, sequenced in a study of shared clonotypes between healthy human individuals. Measured with immunoSEQ multiplex PCR; TCRdb has only the in-frame clones, and not every one. Here the sample spans under 1,100,000 clones, approximately 80% being singletons. Sequencing was performed on memory CD4+ T cells from PBMCs. As to subset: CD45RA-negative fraction. The receptors stem from a man aged 18 to 30 in good health. Some clones in this sample may be carry-over from other donors' samples.

The CDR3 loop is CASSLTDRGSEQYF. The CDR3 nucleotides are TGTGCCAGCAGTTTGACGGACAGGGGCAGCGAGCAGTACTTC. The rearrangement links TRBV28 to TRBJ2-7; 9 bases are shared with TRBD1. V lost 3 bases and J lost 6; bases outside the gene matches: 6. The CDR3 totals 14 residues. Germline V gene lookup returns CDR1 MDHEN and CDR2 SYDVKM. The whole variable domain, filled in from reference TRBV28 and TRBJ2-7, reads DVKVTQSSRYLVKRTGEKVFLECVQDMDHENMFWYRQDPGLGLRLIYFSYDVKMKEKGDIPEGYSVSREKKERFSLILESASTNQTSMYLCASSLTDRGSEQYFGPGTRLTVT.

The chain employs TRBV6-1 and TRBJ2-7, with 9 bases fitting TRBD1. J lost 6 bases, V lost 1 base, and 4 bases had no gene match. This CDR3 comprises 14 residues. CDR1 and CDR2 from the germline V gene are MNHNS and SASEGT. CDR3 coding DNA: TGTGCCAGCAGTGAAGGGGGACAGGGATCCGAGCAGTACTTC. Translation gives CASSEGGQGSEQYF.

The chain joins TRBV5-4 to TRBJ1-2, with TRBD1 matching over 9 bases. The germline V gene has CDR1 SGHNT and CDR2 YYREEE (reference sequence). This CDR3 is built from 15 residues. The J segment lost 8 bases and the V segment lost 5 bases, leaving 13 bases of the junction unmatched. CDR3 sequence: CASSTWDRDSEGYTF. The CDR3 DNA is TGTGCCAGCAGTACGTGGGACAGGGATTCGGAGGGCTACACCTTC.

This chain links TRBV29-1 with TRBJ2-4, with TRBD2 matching over 8 bases. CDR3 length equals 14 residues. The V segment lost 4 bases and the J segment 7 bases; nucleotides outside the gene matches: 9. CDR1 is SQVTM and CDR2 is ANQGSEA in the germline V gene. The CDR3 protein is CSVVSGSRGNIQYF. The CDR3 nucleotides read TGCAGCGTTGTGAGCGGGAGCCGGGGGAACATTCAGTACTTC.

The rearrangement uses TRBV11-2 and TRBJ2-4; 9 bases are shared with TRBD2. Germline lookup yields CDR1 SGHAT and CDR2 FQNNGV. V lost 0 bases and J lost 1; bases outside the gene matches: 7. The CDR3 covers 18 residues. CDR3 region: CASSLEWLAGNAKNIQYF. CDR3 sequence (DNA): TGTGCCAGCAGCTTAGAATGGCTAGCGGGGAATGCCAAAAACATTCAGTACTTC.

V usage is TRBV27 and J usage is TRBJ1-2; D perhaps matches TRBD1 (5 bases). Germline loops: CDR1 MNHEY, CDR2 SMNVEV (reference sequence). The V end lost 6 bases, the J end lost 4 bases, and 12 bases lay between the germline ends. The CDR3 is 13 residues long. CDR3 residues: CASRRDWSYGYTF. DNA for the CDR3: TGTGCCAGCAGAAGGGACTGGAGCTATGGCTACACCTTC.

For this clone: Being one base from a much bigger clone, this may be a read error. The chain has TRBV7-9 and TRBJ2-5; 8 positions agree with TRBD1. The CDR3 length is 13 residues. V lost 5 bases to trimming and J lost 4 bases; unmatched junction nucleotides: 3. Looked up from germline, CDR1 is SEHNR and CDR2 is FQNEAQ (reference sequence). CDR3 DNA: TGTGCCAGCAGCATTGGACAGGGAGAGACCCAGTACTTC. As protein: CASSIGQGETQYF.

This clone has only a few counts. This chain uses TRBV5-4 with TRBJ2-1, with TRBD2 matching 15 bases. The CDR3 consists of 15 residues. Germline V lookup: CDR1 SGHNT, CDR2 YYREEE (reference sequence). V lost 1 base, J lost 11 bases, and 4 bases stayed unmatched. The DNA of the CDR3 is TGTGCCAGCAGCTTGTTAGGACTAGCGGGAGGGCAGCAGTTCTTC. Translating gives CASSLLGLAGGQQFF.

J is TRBJ2-1 and V is TRBV4-2; 11 nucleotides match TRBD2. Germline V gene lookup returns CDR1 LGHNA and CDR2 YNFKEQ. This CDR3 contains 16 residues. The J segment lost 8 bases and the V segment lost 1 base, leaving 7 bases of the junction unmatched. The DNA for the CDR3 is TGTGCCAGCAGCCAAGTAGTAGCGGGAGGGCCAGATGAGCAGTTCTTC. Protein product: CASSQVVAGGPDEQFF.

The rearrangement uses TRBV28 and TRBJ2-3; tentatively, D is TRBD1 or TRBD2 (5 bases each). V was pared by 2 bases and J by 6 bases, with 12 bases between. The germline V gene has CDR1 MDHEN and CDR2 SYDVKM. The CDR3 sequence is 14 residues long. CDR3: CASSLGTDWDTQYF. The CDR3 coding sequence is TGTGCCAGCAGTTTAGGGACGGACTGGGATACGCAGTATTTT.

This clone was found once. This specimen includes other DNA sequences encoding the same CDR3. The rearrangement links TRBV5-4 to TRBJ1-3; D is ambiguous. Germline CDR1 SGHNT, CDR2 YYREEE (reference sequence). This CDR3 has 13 residues. Trimming took off 0 bases at V and 1 base at J, with 2 bases between the two ends. Here the CDR3 reads CASSLGSGNTIYF. The CDR3 nucleotides are TGTGCCAGCAGCTTGGGATCTGGAAACACCATATATTTT.

In its sample, this clone was seen a few times. The chain uses TRBV28 and TRBJ1-5; 7 positions match TRBD1. This CDR3 has 14 amino acids. The germline CDR1 and CDR2 sequences are MDHEN and SYDVKM. V lost 0 bases to trimming and J lost 7 bases; unmatched junction nucleotides: 3. The CDR3 here is CASSLWTGRQPQHF. The CDR3 DNA reads TGTGCCAGCAGTTTATGGACAGGGAGACAGCCCCAGCATTTT.

This clone occurred a few times. The V gene is TRBV28, the J gene TRBJ2-2; 7 bases match TRBD1. V lost 3 bases, J lost 3 bases, and 4 bases stayed unmatched. Germline assignment: CDR1 MDHEN and CDR2 SYDVKM. The CDR3 sequence is 15 residues long. CDR3 coding DNA: TGTGCCAGCAGTTTTAGGACAGGTTACACCGGGGAGCTGTTTTTT. This gives the protein CASSFRTGYTGELFF.

This clone was seen at least ten times. At the DNA level, this CDR3 is encoded by other sequences in the same sample as well. The chain couples TRBV4-1 to TRBJ2-7; 9 nucleotides line up with TRBD2. The junction had 11 bases not matched to a gene; V was cut back by 5 bases and J by 3 bases. This CDR3 spans 16 amino acids. In germline, CDR1 is MGHRA, CDR2 YSYEKL. CDR3 DNA: TGCGCCAGCAGCAATCCGACTAGCGGAAAATACTACGAGCAGTACTTC. Its translation is CASSNPTSGKYYEQYF.